What follows describes a single T cell receptor beta chain. In terms of age and location, participants ranged from roughly 18 to 95 years and lived in about 25 US areas. The protocol was immunoSEQ multiplex PCR, while the TCRdb copy is restricted to in-frame clones and leaves out a portion. This sample has 200,000 to 250,000 clones; approximately 90% occur once, and the top ten carry under 3%. The sample belongs to a study of blood T cell repertoires in COVID-19. The CDR3 covers 18 residues. With 5 bases removed from V and 1 base from J, the gap between germline ends came to 21 bases. Looked up from germline, CDR1 is MNHEY and CDR2 is SVGEGT.

The rearrangement links TRBV6-2 or TRBV6-3 to TRBJ1-5, with D unresolved. Sequencing was done on a sample of PBMCs or T cells enriched from blood (not recorded which). The sequence came from a woman aged 30 to 39 who had recovered from COVID-19. In nucleotides, the CDR3 is TGTGCCAGCAGTCAGAGTTTGTCGGGTGCGTGGAGCAATCAGCCCCAGCATTTT. Translating it yields CASSQSLSGAWSNQPQHF.